Each of the 24 T cell receptor beta chains below was sequenced from the same sample in a study of blood T cell repertoires in COVID-19 (dated by TCRdb to between 2020 and 2021). The protocol used for the library was the immunoSEQ multiplex PCR assay. The table was pulled from immuneACCESS by TCRdb, which kept in-frame rearrangements only. Such tables lose some clones; where checked, under half of the loss comes from unresolved V genes, and the rest has no known cause. The sample table lists around 250,000 clones, around 90% of them with a count of one. The ten largest clones add up to around 3% of the sample. The sequenced sample was PBMCs or T cells enriched from blood (not recorded which). All receptors derive from a woman between 35 and 50 years old who had been exposed to COVID-19.

The chain uses TRBV6-2 or TRBV6-3 and TRBJ1-1; 7 positions match TRBD1. The V gene's germline CDR1 is MNHEY and CDR2 SVGEGT. J was trimmed by 4 bases and V by 2 bases; bases with no gene match: 7. This CDR3 is 15 amino acids long. The CDR3 spells CASSYRTGAGTEAFF. CDR3 DNA sequence: TGTGCCAGCAGTTACCGAACAGGGGCTGGCACTGAAGCTTTCTTT.

This chain links TRBV5-1 with TRBJ2-2, with D perhaps TRBD1 (5 bases). The CDR3 contains 15 residues. Germline loops: CDR1 SGHRS, CDR2 YFSETQ. The V gene lost 8 bases and the J gene lost 0 bases, with 14 bases spanning the gap. CDR3 nucleotides: TGCGCCAGTATGAGGCCAGGGACGAACACCGGGGAGCTGTTTTTT. Amino acids: CASMRPGTNTGELFF. Combining the CDR3 with reference TRBV5-1 and TRBJ2-2 gives the whole variable domain KAGVTQTPRYLIKTRGQQVTLSCSPISGHRSVSWYQQTPGQGLQFLFEYFSETQRNKGNFPGRFSGRQFSNSRSEMNVSTLELGDSALYLCASMRPGTNTGELFFGEGSRLTVL.

The sample holds a few counts of this clone. The rearrangement uses TRBV2 and TRBJ1-6; D gene uncertain. Per the germline V gene, CDR1 is SNHLY and CDR2 is FYNNEI. The CDR3 is 13 residues long. V dropped 6 bases and J dropped 7 bases, with 10 bases sitting between them. Written as DNA, the CDR3 is TGTGCCAGCAGGGAGGTTAGAAATTCACCCCTCCACTTT. Its protein is CASREVRNSPLHF.

This clone was found once. The chain couples TRBV11-3 to TRBJ2-1; a possible D gene is TRBD2 (5 bases). CDR1 and CDR2 from the germline V gene are SGHNT and YENEEA. The CDR3 is 15 amino acids. The V and J ends lost 0 bases and 5 bases respectively, with 11 bases between them. The CDR3, as DNA: TGTGCCAGCAGCTTAGATTTGGGAGCCAACAATGAGCAGTTCTTC. Amino acids: CASSLDLGANNEQFF.

CDR3 DNA sequence: TGTGCCAGCAGCCGAACAGGGGTGGGTTCACCCCTCCACTTT. Protein sequence: CASSRTGVGSPLHF. V gene TRBV11-1 combines with J gene TRBJ1-6; TRBD1 matches 7 bases. The V and J ends lost 5 bases and 9 bases, in that order; junction bases with no gene match: 7. The CDR3 is 14 amino acids. CDR1 is SGHAT and CDR2 is FQDESV in the germline V gene (reference sequence).

About this clone: Relative to the germline gene, one junction end is altered; a read error may explain this. The CDR3 DNA reads as TGTGCCAGTACTATACAGGGGAACTATGGCTACACCTTC. Translating gives CASTIQGNYGYTF. The J gene is TRBJ1-2, the V gene TRBV19; 7 bases are shared with TRBD1. CDR1 and CDR2 (germline): LNHDA, SQIVND (reference sequence). The CDR3 runs 13 residues.

This clone has only a few counts. The genes are TRBV30 and TRBJ1-1; 9 nucleotides match TRBD1. CDR3 length: 14 residues. The trim removed 2 bases at V and 1 base at J, leaving 2 bases unmatched. CDR1 is GTSNPN and CDR2 is SVGIG in the germline V gene (reference sequence). CDR3 loop: CAWSSGQGNTEAFF. In nucleotides, the CDR3 is TGTGCCTGGAGTTCGGGACAGGGGAACACTGAAGCTTTCTTT.

Comments on this clone: The junction shows a germline mismatch at one end, possibly a read error. This chain's CDR3 is CASSLRENTEAFF. The DNA for the CDR3 is TGTGCCAGCAGCTTGCGGGAGAACACTGAAGCTTTCTTT. The chain couples TRBV5-1 to TRBJ1-1; D uncertain. Germline CDR1 and CDR2: SGHRS and YFSETQ. This CDR3 comprises 13 residues.

This chain joins TRBV6-1 and TRBJ2-3; 7 nucleotides agree with TRBD2. CDR3 length: 15 residues. V trimming: 2 bases; J trimming: 3 bases; junction bases outside the gene matches: 5. Germline values: CDR1 MNHNS, CDR2 SASEGT. CDR3 DNA sequence: TGTGCCAGCAGTGAATGGCGTAGCGGGACAGATACGCAGTATTTT. Amino acids: CASSEWRSGTDTQYF.

V gene TRBV15 combines with J gene TRBJ1-3, with a possible D match to TRBD1 (6 bases). Germline values: CDR1 LNHNV, CDR2 YYDKDF (reference sequence). This CDR3 is 14 amino acids long. Trimming pared 5 bases from V and 5 bases from J, leaving 13 bases between. The CDR3 DNA sequence: TGTGCCACCAGCCTTGGGGGGGCGAGAAACACCATATATTTT. Translated, it gives CATSLGGARNTIYF.

The gene calls are TRBV2 and TRBJ1-6; the D gene is possibly TRBD1 (5 bases). Trimming pared 7 bases from V and 0 bases from J, leaving 16 bases between. Germline V gene lookup returns CDR1 SNHLY and CDR2 FYNNEI. The CDR3 totals 17 residues. The chain's CDR3 is CASTTPQGSSYNSPLHF. The DNA of the CDR3 is TGTGCCAGCACCACACCCCAGGGAAGCTCCTATAATTCACCCCTCCACTTT. The full variable domain, completed using reference TRBV2 and TRBJ1-6, is EPEVTQTPSHQVTQMGQEVILRCVPISNHLYFYWYRQILGQKVEFLVSFYNNEISEKSEIFDDQFSVERPDGSNFTLKIRSTKLEDSAMYFCASTTPQGSSYNSPLHFGNGTRLTVT.

This chain joins TRBV3-1 (or the pseudogene TRBV3-2) and TRBJ2-2; the D gene is possibly TRBD2 (6 bases). The CDR3 loop spans 15 amino acids. Deletions cut 5 bases from V and 7 bases from J, with 17 bases between. The V gene's germline CDR1 is LGHDT and CDR2 YNNKEL (reference sequence). The chain's CDR3 is CASSSTLATHGELFF. The CDR3 bases are TGTGCCAGCAGCAGCACGCTAGCGACCCACGGGGAGCTGTTTTTT.

V usage is TRBV12-3 or TRBV12-4 and J usage is TRBJ1-3; D remains unclear. The CDR3 runs 12 residues. V was pared by 5 bases and J by 9 bases, with 11 bases between. This CDR3 is CASSTIQGTIYF. The DNA for the CDR3 is TGTGCCAGCAGTACTATACAAGGCACCATATATTTT.

The chain couples TRBV7-3 to TRBJ2-1, with TRBD2 matching 8 bases. Germline CDR1 SGHTA, CDR2 FQGTGA. The CDR3 is 15 residues long. V gave up 5 bases and J gave up 8 bases; unmatched junction bases: 11. CDR3 nucleotides: TGTGCCAGCAGCCAAGGGACTAGGGGTAGGGATGAGCAGTTCTTC. It codes for CASSQGTRGRDEQFF.

The chain couples TRBV24-1 to TRBJ2-5, with TRBD2 identical over 10 bases. CDR3 length: 20 residues. Germline-derived CDR1 and CDR2 are KGHDR and SFDVKD. Unmatched junction bases numbered 21, after V lost 4 bases and J lost 5 bases. The CDR3: CATSDPSARASGGRRETQYF. DNA of the CDR3: TGTGCCACCAGTGACCCAAGTGCCCGGGCTAGCGGGGGCCGGCGGGAGACCCAGTACTTC.

The chain recombines TRBV11-2 with TRBJ2-5; 8 positions agree with TRBD2. The CDR3 runs 16 residues. Germline V CDR1 and CDR2: SGHAT, FQNNGV. With 1 base clipped from V and 5 bases from J, the junction kept 9 bases outside the gene matches. The CDR3 spells CASSLVTAGGGETQYF. The DNA of the CDR3 is TGTGCCAGCAGCTTAGTAACGGCGGGGGGCGGCGAGACCCAGTACTTC.

The chain joins TRBV28 to TRBJ1-2, with 7 positions matching TRBD1. Germline CDR1 and CDR2: MDHEN and SYDVKM. V gave up 6 bases and J gave up 8 bases; unmatched junction bases: 6. The CDR3 has 12 amino acids. CDR3 protein: CASRGTAGGYTF. In nucleotides, the CDR3 is TGTGCCAGCAGGGGGACAGCCGGGGGCTACACCTTC.

The V call is TRBV2, the J call TRBJ2-5; 8 positions agree with TRBD1. CDR3 length: 15 residues. From germline, CDR1 is SNHLY and CDR2 FYNNEI. J gave up 5 bases and V 6 bases, and 11 bases lay outside the gene matches. In DNA form, the CDR3 reads TGTGCCAGCAGACCTAGGACAGGGCAGACGGAGACCCAGTACTTC. Translating gives CASRPRTGQTETQYF.

The V call is TRBV5-3, the J call TRBJ1-3; 12 nucleotides agree with TRBD1. TRBV5-3 is noted as an ORF with a role that remains uncertain. J gave up 8 bases and V 2 bases, and 14 bases lay outside the gene matches. CDR3 length: 18 amino acids. CDR3 protein: CARSFQAPGQGAGDTIYF. The CDR3 bases are TGTGCCAGAAGCTTTCAAGCACCGGGACAGGGGGCAGGGGACACCATATATTTT.

The V and J genes are TRBV7-6 and TRBJ2-1; tentative D call: TRBD1 (6 bases). The CDR3 loop spans 15 amino acids. V lost 2 bases, J lost 0 bases, and 8 bases lay in between. The germline CDR1 and CDR2 sequences are SGHVS and FNYEAQ. The CDR3: CASSLQGSSYNEQFF. The CDR3 nucleotides are TGTGCCAGCAGCTTACAGGGGAGCTCCTACAATGAGCAGTTCTTC.

The chain uses TRBV7-9 and TRBJ2-1; 8 bases line up with TRBD2. Trimming took 8 bases from V and 1 from J; bases not matched to a gene: 16. The CDR3 sequence is 18 residues long. Germline V gives CDR1 SEHNR, CDR2 FQNEAQ (reference sequence). The CDR3 region is CASSAASGSTRSYNEQFF. DNA for the CDR3: TGTGCCAGCTCAGCGGCTAGCGGGTCTACAAGGTCCTACAATGAGCAGTTCTTC. Full variable domain (rest looked up from reference TRBV7-9 and TRBJ2-1): DTGVSQNPRHKITKRGQNVTFRCDPISEHNRLYWYRQTLGQGPEFLTYFQNEAQLEKSRLLSDRFSAERPKGSFSTLEIQRTEQGDSAMYLCASSAASGSTRSYNEQFFGPGTRLTVL.

This chain uses TRBV7-8 with TRBJ2-5; 11 bases map to TRBD2. Per germline, CDR1 SGHVS and CDR2 FQNEAQ. The CDR3 has 16 amino acids. Unmatched junction bases numbered 1, after V lost 0 bases and J lost 1 base. The CDR3 sequence is CASSLAGLAAQETQYF. The CDR3 bases are TGTGCCAGCAGCTTAGCGGGACTAGCGGCCCAAGAGACCCAGTACTTC.

The chain links TRBV4-2 to TRBJ2-2; 12 bases fit TRBD2. The CDR3 extends over 20 amino acids. The germline V gene encodes CDR1 LGHNA and CDR2 YNFKEQ. Trimming cost V 0 bases and J 7 bases; bases outside gene matches: 15. The CDR3 nucleotides are TGTGCCAGCAGCCAAGATATTGGACTAGCGGGACCCCGAGGGCGCGGGGAGCTGTTTTTT. Its translation is CASSQDIGLAGPRGRGELFF.

V is TRBV21-1 and J is TRBJ2-2; the table's D call, TRBD2, was not checked against the DNA. TRBV21-1 is recorded as a pseudogene. The CDR3 extends over 18 amino acids. The DNA of the CDR3 is TGTGCCAGCAGCTGGGGGGCCGGACTAGCGGGAGTTGGCGGGGAGCTGTTTTTT. As protein: CASSWGAGLAGVGGELFF.